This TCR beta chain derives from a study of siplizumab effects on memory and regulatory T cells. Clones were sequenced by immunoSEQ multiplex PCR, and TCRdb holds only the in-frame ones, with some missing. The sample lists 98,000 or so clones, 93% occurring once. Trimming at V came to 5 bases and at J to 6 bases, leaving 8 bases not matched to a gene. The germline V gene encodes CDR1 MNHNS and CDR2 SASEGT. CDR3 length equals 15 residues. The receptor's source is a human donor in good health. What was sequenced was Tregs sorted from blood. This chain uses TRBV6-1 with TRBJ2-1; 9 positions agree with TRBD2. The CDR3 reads CASSRTSASLNEQFF. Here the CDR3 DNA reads TGTGCCAGCAGTCGGACTAGCGCAAGCCTCAATGAGCAGTTCTTC.